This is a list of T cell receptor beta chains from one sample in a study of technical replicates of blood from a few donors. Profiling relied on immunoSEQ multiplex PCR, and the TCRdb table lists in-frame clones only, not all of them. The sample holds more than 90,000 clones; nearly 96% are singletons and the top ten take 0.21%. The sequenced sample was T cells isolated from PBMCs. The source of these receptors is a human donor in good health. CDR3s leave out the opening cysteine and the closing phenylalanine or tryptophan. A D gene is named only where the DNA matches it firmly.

CDR3: ASSVGLGAIGELF; J: TRBJ2-2; length: 13; D: NA; V: TRBV9
CDR3: AAAASDRTIYGYT; J: TRBJ1-2; length: 13; D: NA; V: TRBV10-2
CDR3: ATSIPSSGNTIY; J: TRBJ1-3; length: 12; D: NA; V: TRBV15
CDR3: ASSLAEAQSYEQY; J: TRBJ2-7; length: 13; D: NA; V: TRBV7-8
CDR3: ASSLRGGHTEAF; J: TRBJ1-1; length: 12; D: NA; V: TRBV7-9
CDR3: ASSIDLSGNLNTEAF; J: TRBJ1-1; length: 15; D: NA; V: TRBV19
CDR3: ASSQEATVTPSNTEAF; J: TRBJ1-1; length: 16; D: NA; V: TRBV4-1
CDR3: ASSFPLNEKLF; J: TRBJ1-4; length: 11; D: NA; V: TRBV7-9
CDR3: ASSVWAGSSYEQY; J: TRBJ2-7; length: 13; D: NA; V: TRBV9
CDR3: ASSAVGQGLQPQH; J: TRBJ1-5; length: 13; D: TRBD1; V: TRBV2
CDR3: ASSVVSGSRNTIY; J: TRBJ1-3; length: 13; D: NA; V: TRBV9
CDR3: ASSFSGNTEAF; J: TRBJ1-1; length: 11; D: NA; V: TRBV27
CDR3: ASSPPGPLEGYT; J: TRBJ1-2; length: 12; D: NA; V: TRBV18
CDR3: ASRDFSYEQY; J: TRBJ2-7; length: 10; D: NA; V: TRBV2
CDR3: ASSQTLGGCTEAF; J: TRBJ1-1; length: 13; D: NA; V: TRBV6-8
CDR3: ASSPRQGPSYQETQY; J: TRBJ2-5; length: 15; D: TRBD1; V: TRBV7-9
CDR3: AWSVSSYGYT; J: TRBJ1-2; length: 10; D: NA; V: TRBV30